This entry is about one T cell receptor beta chain. Its matching antigen is unknown. With V trimmed by 7 bases and J by 0 bases, 15 bases remained unmatched. Germline loops: CDR1 MDHEN, CDR2 SYDVKM. The CDR3 spans 18 residues. TCR beta libraries were built with iRepertoire HTBI primers and Arm-PCR of CDR3 regions. Original processing notes: The samples included roughly 61 TRBV and about 13 TRBJ segments. TCRdb independently ran MiXCR on the multiplex PCR reads; one entry per CDR3 protein. TCRdb's processing, not the authors' own work, is the source of the V and J calls. The repertoire has about 500,000 distinct CDR3 sequences, around 15% of them found once; the top ten carry roughly an eighth. The sample is drawn from a study of regulatory T cells in long-lasting Graves disease. Study-level points and caveats: With approximately 2,500 shared public clonotypes, persistent patients exceeded new patients, who shared about a thousand. Favored usage of TRBV28, TRBJ1-2 and TRBJ2-5 was recorded in persistent disease.

Time point: newly diagnosed GD, antithyroid drugs for less than 3 months. PBMC RNA served as the TCR library source. This sample also belongs to another study, concerning T cells in Graves' hyperthyroidism and ophthalmopathy. From that report: Graves' hyperthyroidism was deemed stable absent ophthalmopathy progression within 18 months.

The sequence derives from a man aged 35 to 55 with Graves disease. The rearrangement links TRBV28 to TRBJ1-1; 9 bases agree with TRBD1. This specimen consisted of peripheral blood mononuclear cells (PBMCs), obtained at new diagnosis, from a patient treated with antithyroid drugs. CDR3 in amino acids: CASTMTGTGTLLNTEAFF. CDR3 sequence (DNA): TGTGCCAGCACCATGACCGGGACAGGGACTCTATTGAACACTGAAGCTTTCTTT.